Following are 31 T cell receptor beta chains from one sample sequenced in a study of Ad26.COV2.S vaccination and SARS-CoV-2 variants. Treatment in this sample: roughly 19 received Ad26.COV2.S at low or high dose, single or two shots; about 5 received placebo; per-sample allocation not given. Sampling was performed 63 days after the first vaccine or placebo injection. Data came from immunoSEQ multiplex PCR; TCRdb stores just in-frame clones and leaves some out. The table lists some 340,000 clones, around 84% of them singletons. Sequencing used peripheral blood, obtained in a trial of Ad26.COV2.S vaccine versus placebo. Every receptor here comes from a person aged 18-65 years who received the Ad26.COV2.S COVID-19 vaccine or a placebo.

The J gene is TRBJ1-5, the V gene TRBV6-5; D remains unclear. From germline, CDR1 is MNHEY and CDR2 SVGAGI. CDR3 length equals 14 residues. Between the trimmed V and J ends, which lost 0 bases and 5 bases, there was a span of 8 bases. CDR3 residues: CASSYSRDYQPQHF. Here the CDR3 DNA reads TGTGCCAGCAGTTACTCGCGAGATTATCAGCCCCAGCATTTT.

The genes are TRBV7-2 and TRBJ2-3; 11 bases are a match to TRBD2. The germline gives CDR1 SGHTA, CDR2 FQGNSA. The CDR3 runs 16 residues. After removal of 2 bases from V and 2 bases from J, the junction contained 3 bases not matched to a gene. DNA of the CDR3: TGTGCCAGCAGCTTATTTAGCGGGGGGGCCACAGATACGCAGTATTTT. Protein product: CASSLFSGGATDTQYF.

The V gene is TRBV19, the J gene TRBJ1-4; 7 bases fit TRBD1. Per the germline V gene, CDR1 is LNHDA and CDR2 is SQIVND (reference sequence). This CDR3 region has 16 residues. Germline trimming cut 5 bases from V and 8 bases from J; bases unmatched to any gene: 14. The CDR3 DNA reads TGTGCCAGTAGTGCCGGGACAGCCAAGCTAGGGGAAAAACTGTTTTTT. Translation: CASSAGTAKLGEKLFF.

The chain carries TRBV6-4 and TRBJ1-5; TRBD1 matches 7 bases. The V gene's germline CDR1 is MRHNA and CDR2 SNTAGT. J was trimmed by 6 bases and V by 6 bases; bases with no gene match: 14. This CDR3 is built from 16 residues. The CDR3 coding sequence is TGTGCCAGCAGCGCGAGTCCCCGAGGGGGCACTCAGCCCCAGCATTTT. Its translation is CASSASPRGGTQPQHF.

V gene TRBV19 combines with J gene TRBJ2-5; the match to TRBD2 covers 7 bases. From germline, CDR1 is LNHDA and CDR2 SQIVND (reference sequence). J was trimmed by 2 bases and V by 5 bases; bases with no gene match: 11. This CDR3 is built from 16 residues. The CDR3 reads CASSVGTKRSQETQYF. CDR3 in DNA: TGTGCCAGTAGTGTCGGGACTAAAAGGAGTCAAGAGACCCAGTACTTC.

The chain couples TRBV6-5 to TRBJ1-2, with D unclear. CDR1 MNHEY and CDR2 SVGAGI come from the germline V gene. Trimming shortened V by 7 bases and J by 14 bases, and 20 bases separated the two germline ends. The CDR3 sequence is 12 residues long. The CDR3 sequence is CASILKENTRTF. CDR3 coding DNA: TGTGCCAGCATTCTGAAGGAGAACACCCGAACCTTC.

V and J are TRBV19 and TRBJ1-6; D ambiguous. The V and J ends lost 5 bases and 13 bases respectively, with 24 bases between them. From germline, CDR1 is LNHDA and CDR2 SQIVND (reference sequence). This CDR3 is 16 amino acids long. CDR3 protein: CASSWSRGQRGRPLHF. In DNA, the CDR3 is TGTGCCAGTAGTTGGAGCCGGGGTCAACGCGGGAGGCCCCTCCACTTT.

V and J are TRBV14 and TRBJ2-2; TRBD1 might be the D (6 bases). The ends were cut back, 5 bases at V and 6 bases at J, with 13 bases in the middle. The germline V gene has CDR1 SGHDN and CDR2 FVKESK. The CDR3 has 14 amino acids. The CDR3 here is CASSGYRVSGELFF. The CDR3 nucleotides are TGTGCCAGCAGCGGATACAGGGTTTCCGGGGAGCTGTTTTTT.

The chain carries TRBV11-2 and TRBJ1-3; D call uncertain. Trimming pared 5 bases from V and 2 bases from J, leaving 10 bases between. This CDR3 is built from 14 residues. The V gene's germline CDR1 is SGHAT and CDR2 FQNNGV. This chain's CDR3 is CASSGSVTGNTIYF. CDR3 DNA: TGTGCCAGCAGCGGCTCGGTCACTGGAAACACCATATATTTT.

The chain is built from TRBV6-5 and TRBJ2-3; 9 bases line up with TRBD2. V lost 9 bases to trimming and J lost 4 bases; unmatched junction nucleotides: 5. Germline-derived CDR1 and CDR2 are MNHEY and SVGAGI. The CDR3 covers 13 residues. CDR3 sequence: CASTRGGADTQYF. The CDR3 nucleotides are TGTGCCAGTACGCGGGGGGGGGCAGATACGCAGTATTTT.

The CDR3 DNA reads TGTGCCAGCAGCTCGCGGGGGGGCTGGTTAGGCACGCAGTATTTT. Translation gives CASSSRGGWLGTQYF. This chain uses TRBV7-3 with TRBJ2-3, with 9 bases identical to TRBD2. CDR1 and CDR2 (germline): SGHTA, FQGTGA. With V trimmed by 4 bases and J by 9 bases, 11 bases remained unmatched. This CDR3 spans 15 amino acids.

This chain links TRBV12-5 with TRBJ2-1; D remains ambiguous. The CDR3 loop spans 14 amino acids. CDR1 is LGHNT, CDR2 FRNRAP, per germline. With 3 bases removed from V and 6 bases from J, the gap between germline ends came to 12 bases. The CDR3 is CASGFMGLGNEQFF. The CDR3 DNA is TGTGCTAGTGGTTTCATGGGGTTGGGCAATGAGCAGTTCTTC.

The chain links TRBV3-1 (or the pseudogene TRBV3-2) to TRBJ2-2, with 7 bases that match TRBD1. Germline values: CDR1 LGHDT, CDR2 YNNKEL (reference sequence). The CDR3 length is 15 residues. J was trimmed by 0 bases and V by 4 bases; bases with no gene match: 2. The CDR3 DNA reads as TGTGCCAGCAGCCCGGGACAGTCGAACACCGGGGAGCTGTTTTTT. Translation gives CASSPGQSNTGELFF.

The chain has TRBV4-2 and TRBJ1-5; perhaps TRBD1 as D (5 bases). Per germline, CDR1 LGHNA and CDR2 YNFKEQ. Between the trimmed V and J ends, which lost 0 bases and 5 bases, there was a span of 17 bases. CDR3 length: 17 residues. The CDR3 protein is CASSQDRGRVGDQPQHF. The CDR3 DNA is TGTGCCAGCAGCCAAGATAGGGGCAGGGTAGGTGATCAGCCCCAGCATTTT.

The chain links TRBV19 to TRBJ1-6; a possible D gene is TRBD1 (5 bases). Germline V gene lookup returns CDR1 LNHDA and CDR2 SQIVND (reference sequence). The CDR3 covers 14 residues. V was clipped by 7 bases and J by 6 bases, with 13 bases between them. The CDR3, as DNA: TGTGCCAGTACACAGGTCGGAGCTAATTCACCCCTCCACTTT. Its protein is CASTQVGANSPLHF.

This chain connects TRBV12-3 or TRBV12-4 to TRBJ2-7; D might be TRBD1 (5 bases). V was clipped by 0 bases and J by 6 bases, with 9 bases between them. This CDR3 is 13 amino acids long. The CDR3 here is CASSLAERGEQYF. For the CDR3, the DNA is TGTGCCAGCAGTTTAGCGGAAAGGGGCGAGCAGTACTTC.

The CDR3 loop is CASSYEVLETQYF. The CDR3 bases are TGTGCCAGCAGCTACGAAGTCTTAGAGACCCAGTACTTC. The rearrangement uses TRBV7-2 and TRBJ2-5; D is unresolved. The CDR3 has 13 amino acids. The V and J ends lost 4 bases and 4 bases respectively, with 10 bases between them. Per germline, CDR1 SGHTA and CDR2 FQGNSA.

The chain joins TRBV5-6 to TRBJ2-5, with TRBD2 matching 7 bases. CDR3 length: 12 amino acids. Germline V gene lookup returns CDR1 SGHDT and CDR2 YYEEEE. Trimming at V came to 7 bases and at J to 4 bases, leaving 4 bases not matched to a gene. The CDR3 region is CASGSGRETQYF. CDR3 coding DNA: TGTGCCAGCGGTAGCGGGCGAGAGACCCAGTACTTC.

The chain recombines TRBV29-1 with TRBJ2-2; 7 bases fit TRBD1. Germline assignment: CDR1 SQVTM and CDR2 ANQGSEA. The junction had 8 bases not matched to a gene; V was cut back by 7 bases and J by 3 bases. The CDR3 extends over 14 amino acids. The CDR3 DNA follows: TGCAGCGCCCTGCCCCAGGGGGACACCGGGGAGCTGTTTTTT. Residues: CSALPQGDTGELFF.

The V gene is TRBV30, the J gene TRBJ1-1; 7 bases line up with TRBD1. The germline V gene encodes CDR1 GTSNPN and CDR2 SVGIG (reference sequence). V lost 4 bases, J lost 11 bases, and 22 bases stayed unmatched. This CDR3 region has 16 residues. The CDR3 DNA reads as TGTGCCTGGACGGAAGGTCTCGGAGGGGGCGAAATAAGGGCTTTCTTT. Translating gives CAWTEGLGGGEIRAFF.

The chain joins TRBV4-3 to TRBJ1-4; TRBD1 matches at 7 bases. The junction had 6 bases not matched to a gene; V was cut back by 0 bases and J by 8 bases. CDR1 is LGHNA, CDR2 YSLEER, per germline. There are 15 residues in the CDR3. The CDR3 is CASSQDGTAQEKLFF. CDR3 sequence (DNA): TGCGCCAGCAGCCAAGATGGGACAGCCCAGGAAAAACTGTTTTTT.

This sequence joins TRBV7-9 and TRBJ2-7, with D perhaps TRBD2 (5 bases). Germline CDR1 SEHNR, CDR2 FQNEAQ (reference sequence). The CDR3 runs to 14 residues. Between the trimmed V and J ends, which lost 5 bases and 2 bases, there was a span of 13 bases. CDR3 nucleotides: TGTGCCAGCAGCACCGCGGGCTTACCCTACGAGCAGTACTTC. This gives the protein CASSTAGLPYEQYF.

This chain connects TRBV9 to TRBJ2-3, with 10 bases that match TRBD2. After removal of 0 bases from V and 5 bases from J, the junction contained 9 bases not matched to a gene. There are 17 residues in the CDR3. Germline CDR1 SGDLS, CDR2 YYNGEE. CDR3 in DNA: TGTGCCAGCAGCGTAGCTAGCGGGGGTGCGGCACGAGATACGCAGTATTTT. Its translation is CASSVASGGAARDTQYF.

CDR3 coding DNA: TGTGCCAGCTCACGGGGACCACTCGAGACCGGGGAGCTGTTTTTT. This translates into CASSRGPLETGELFF. The rearrangement joins TRBV18 to TRBJ2-2; D is tentatively TRBD1 or TRBD2 (5 bases each). CDR1 is KGHSH, CDR2 LQKENI, per germline. The V end was cut by 4 bases, the J end by 5 bases, with 14 bases between. The CDR3 runs 15 residues. Full variable domain (remainder filled in from reference TRBV18 and TRBJ2-2): NAGVMQNPRHLVRRRGQEARLRCSPMKGHSHVYWYRQLPEEGLKFMVYLQKENIIDESGMPKERFSAEFPKEGPSILRIQQVVRGDSAAYFCASSRGPLETGELFFGEGSRLTVL.

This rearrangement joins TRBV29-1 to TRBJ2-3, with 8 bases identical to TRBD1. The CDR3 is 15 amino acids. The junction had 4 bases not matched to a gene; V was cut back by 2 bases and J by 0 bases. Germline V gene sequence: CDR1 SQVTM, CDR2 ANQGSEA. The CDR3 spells CSVEYRGASTDTQYF. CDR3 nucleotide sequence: TGCAGCGTTGAATACAGGGGGGCTAGCACAGATACGCAGTATTTT.

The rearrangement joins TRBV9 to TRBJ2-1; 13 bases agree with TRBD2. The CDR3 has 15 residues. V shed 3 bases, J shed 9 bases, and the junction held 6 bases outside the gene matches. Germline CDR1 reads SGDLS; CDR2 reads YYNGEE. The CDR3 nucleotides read TGTGCCAGCAGCGCCTCGACTAGCGGGGGGTTTGAGCAGTTCTTC. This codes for CASSASTSGGFEQFF.

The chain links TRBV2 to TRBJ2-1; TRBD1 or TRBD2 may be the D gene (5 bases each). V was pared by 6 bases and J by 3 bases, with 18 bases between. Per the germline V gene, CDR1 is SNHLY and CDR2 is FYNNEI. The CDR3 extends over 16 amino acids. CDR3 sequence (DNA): TGTGCCAGCAGACCCAAGAGGGGATTCCGCTACAATGAGCAGTTCTTC. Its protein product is CASRPKRGFRYNEQFF.

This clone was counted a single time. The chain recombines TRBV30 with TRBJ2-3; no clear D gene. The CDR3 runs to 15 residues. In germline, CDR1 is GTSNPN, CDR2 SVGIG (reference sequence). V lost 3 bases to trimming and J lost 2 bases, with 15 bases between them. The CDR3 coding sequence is TGTGCCTGGAGCGTCGGCACGGAATCCACAGATACGCAGTATTTT. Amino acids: CAWSVGTESTDTQYF.

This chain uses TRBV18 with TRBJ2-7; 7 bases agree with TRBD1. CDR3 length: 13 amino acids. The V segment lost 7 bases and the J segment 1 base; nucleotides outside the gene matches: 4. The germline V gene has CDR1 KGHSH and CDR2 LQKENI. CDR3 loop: CASCSGQSYEQYF. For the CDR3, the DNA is TGTGCCAGCTGCTCGGGACAGTCCTACGAGCAGTACTTC.

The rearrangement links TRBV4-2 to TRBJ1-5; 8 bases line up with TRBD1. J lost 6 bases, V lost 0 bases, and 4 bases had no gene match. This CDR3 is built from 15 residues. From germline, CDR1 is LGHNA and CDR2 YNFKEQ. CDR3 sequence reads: CASSQDGDRGQPQHF. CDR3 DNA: TGTGCCAGCAGCCAAGATGGAGACAGGGGTCAGCCCCAGCATTTT.

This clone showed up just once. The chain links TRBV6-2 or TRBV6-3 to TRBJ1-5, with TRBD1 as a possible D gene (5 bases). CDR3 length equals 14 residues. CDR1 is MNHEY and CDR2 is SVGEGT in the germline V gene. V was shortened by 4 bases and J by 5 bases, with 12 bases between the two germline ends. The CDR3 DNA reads TGTGCCAGCAGTTGGGGCGGGGTGGATCAGCCCCAGCATTTT. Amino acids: CASSWGGVDQPQHF.